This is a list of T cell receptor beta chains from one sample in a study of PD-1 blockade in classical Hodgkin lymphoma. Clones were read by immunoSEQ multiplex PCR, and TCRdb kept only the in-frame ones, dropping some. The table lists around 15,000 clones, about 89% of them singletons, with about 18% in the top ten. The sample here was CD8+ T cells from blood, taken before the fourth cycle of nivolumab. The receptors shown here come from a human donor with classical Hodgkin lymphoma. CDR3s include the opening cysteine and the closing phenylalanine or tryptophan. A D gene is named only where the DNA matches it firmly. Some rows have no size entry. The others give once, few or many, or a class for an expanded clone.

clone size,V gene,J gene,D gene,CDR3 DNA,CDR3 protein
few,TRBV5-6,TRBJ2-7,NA,TGTGCCAGCAGCTTGGAGGACGAGCAGTACTTC,CASSLEDEQYF
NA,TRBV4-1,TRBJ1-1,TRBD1,TGCGCCAGCAGCCAGATACCGGGACAGGGTAACACTGAAGCTTTCTTT,CASSQIPGQGNTEAFF
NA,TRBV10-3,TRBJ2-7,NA,TGTGCCATCAGTAGCCGGGACTTCGCAAGCGAGCAGTACTTC,CAISSRDFASEQYF
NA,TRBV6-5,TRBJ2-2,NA,TGTGCCAGCAGTTACGCTAGCGACACCGGGGAGCTGTTTTTT,CASSYASDTGELFF
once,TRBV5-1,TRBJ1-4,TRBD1,TGCGCCAGCAGCTTGAGAGATGGACAGGGAGGTGAAAAACTGTTTTTT,CASSLRDGQGGEKLFF
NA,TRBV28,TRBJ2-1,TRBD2,TGTGCCAGCAGTCCCCCTAGCGGGAGGGCATACAATGAGCAGTTCTTC,CASSPPSGRAYNEQFF
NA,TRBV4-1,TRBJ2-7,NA,TGCGCCAGCAGCCAAGCCCGGGACGGCTACGAGCAGTACTTC,CASSQARDGYEQYF
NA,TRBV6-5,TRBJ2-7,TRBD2,TGTGCCAGCAGTTACTCGGGAGGGCCGAGCTACGAGCAGTACTTC,CASSYSGGPSYEQYF
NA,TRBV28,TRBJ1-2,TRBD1,TGTGCCAGCAGTTTAGGACCGGGACAGGGGGCTAACGGCTACACCTTC,CASSLGPGQGANGYTF
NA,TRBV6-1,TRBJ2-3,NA,TGTGCCAGCAGTCTTCATACGCAGTATTTT,CASSLHTQYF
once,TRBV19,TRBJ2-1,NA,TGTGCCAGTAGTATAGTTCCGGGGAGTGAGCAGTTCTTC,CASSIVPGSEQFF
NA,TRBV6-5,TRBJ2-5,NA,TGTGCCAGCAGTCGGGACATGTTTATTGAGACCCAGTACTTC,CASSRDMFIETQYF
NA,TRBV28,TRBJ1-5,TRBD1,TGTGCCAGCAGTTTGGACAGGGCTAGCAATCAGCCCCAGCATTTT,CASSLDRASNQPQHF
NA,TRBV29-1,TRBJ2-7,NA,TGCAGCGTTCCGGGGGTTCGGTACGAGCAGTACTTC,CSVPGVRYEQYF
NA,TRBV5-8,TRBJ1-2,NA,TGTGCCAGCAGCGCCCGTGGTCCGACGAACCTAGGCTATGGCTACACCTTC,CASSARGPTNLGYGYTF
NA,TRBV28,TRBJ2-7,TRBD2,TGTGCCAGCAGTTTGGCCCTAGCGGGAGCCTACGAGCAGTACTTC,CASSLALAGAYEQYF
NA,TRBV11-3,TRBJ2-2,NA,TGTGCCAGCAGCTTAGATAGAGGGATTGACACCGGGGAGCTGTTTTTT,CASSLDRGIDTGELFF
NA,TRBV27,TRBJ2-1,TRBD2,TGTGCCAGCAGTCTCTGGACTAGCGGGAGGACCTACAATGAGCAGTTCTTC,CASSLWTSGRTYNEQFF
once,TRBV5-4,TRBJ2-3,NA,TGTGCCAGCAGCTTTCAAGGGGCAGATACGCAGTATTTT,CASSFQGADTQYF
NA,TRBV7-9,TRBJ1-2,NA,TGTGCCAGCAGCTTAATCCAGGGAGGTATTGATGGCTACACCTTC,CASSLIQGGIDGYTF
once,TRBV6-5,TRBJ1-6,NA,TGTGCCAGCAGCGCGACAGAAGAAAATAATTCACCCCTCCACTTT,CASSATEENNSPLHF
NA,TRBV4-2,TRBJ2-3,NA,TGTGCCAGCAGCCAAGCAGAGGGGGATACGCAGTATTTT,CASSQAEGDTQYF
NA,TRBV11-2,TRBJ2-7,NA,TGTGCCAGCAGCTTAGCAGGATCCTACGAGCAGTACTTC,CASSLAGSYEQYF
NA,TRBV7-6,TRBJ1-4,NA,TGTGCCAGCAGCTGGAGAGTAAATGAAAAACTGTTTTTT,CASSWRVNEKLFF